Listed below are T cell receptor beta chains from one sample, sequenced in a study of blood T cell repertoires in COVID-19. Sequenced by immunoSEQ multiplex PCR; TCRdb stores in-frame clones only, minus some. The sample holds about 210,000 clones; roughly 91% are singletons and the top ten take more than 7%. Source material: PBMCs or T cells enriched from blood (not recorded which). The receptor set was obtained from a young man in a cohort exposed to, infected with or recovered from COVID-19 (not recorded which). Both conserved end residues are part of each CDR3. The D gene is left open where the match is weak. Clone size is not always given. Where it is, it says once, few, many or a class for expanded clones.

>TRBV11-2|TRBJ2-7|once|-
CASSLRQSRYEQYF
TGTGCCAGCAGCCTCCGACAGTCCCGCTACGAGCAGTACTTC
>TRBV18|TRBJ1-1|-|TRBD1
CASSQDRDTEAFF
TGTGCCAGCTCACAGGACAGGGACACTGAAGCTTTCTTT
>TRBV3-1/TRBV3-2|TRBJ2-1|-|-
CASSQEAASYNEQFF
TGTGCCAGCAGCCAAGAGGCAGCGTCCTACAATGAGCAGTTCTTC
>TRBV27|TRBJ1-6|-|TRBD1
CASRTGERSPLHF
TGTGCCAGCAGGACAGGGGAGCGCTCACCCCTCCACTTT
>TRBV4-1|TRBJ1-4|-|TRBD1
CASSQPDRDNEKLFF
TGCGCCAGCAGCCAACCAGACAGGGATAATGAAAAACTGTTTTTT
>TRBV19|TRBJ2-3|-|-
CASSITPGTVTDTQYF
TGTGCCAGTAGCATCACCCCAGGAACAGTTACAGATACGCAGTATTTT
>TRBV28|TRBJ2-5|-|-
CASRQKGLRLSEETQYF
TGTGCCAGCAGGCAAAAAGGACTCCGACTTTCAGAAGAGACCCAGTACTTC
>TRBV25-1|TRBJ2-2|-|-
CASSAQPMNTGELFF
TGTGCCAGCAGTGCCCAACCTATGAACACCGGGGAGCTGTTTTTT
>TRBV6-5|TRBJ2-3|-|-
CASPTGGPGTDTQYF
TGTGCCAGCCCCACGGGGGGCCCGGGCACAGATACGCAGTATTTT
>TRBV19|TRBJ2-1|-|TRBD2
CASSLRPGGGVNEQFF
TGTGCCAGTAGTCTCCGACCGGGTGGGGGGGTGAATGAGCAGTTCTTC
>TRBV27|TRBJ1-2|-|TRBD1
CASSLTGQGNYGYTF
TGTGCCAGCAGTTTAACAGGACAGGGAAACTATGGCTACACCTTC
>TRBV4-1|TRBJ2-3|-|TRBD2
CASSQEKGTSSPDTQYF
TGCGCCAGCAGCCAAGAAAAAGGGACTAGCTCGCCCGATACGCAGTATTTT
>TRBV6-2/TRBV6-3|TRBJ2-5|-|-
CASSYKPRETQYF
TGTGCCAGCAGTTACAAGCCCCGAGAGACCCAGTACTTC
>TRBV5-1|TRBJ2-1|-|-
CASSFDGDGNNEQFF
TGCGCCAGCAGCTTTGACGGGGATGGCAACAATGAGCAGTTCTTC
>TRBV27|TRBJ1-2|few|TRBD1
CASSLFGTGYYGYTF
TGTGCCAGCAGTTTATTCGGGACAGGCTACTATGGCTACACCTTC
>TRBV20-1|TRBJ2-1|-|TRBD2
CSASLLRAGANNEQFF
TGCAGTGCTAGTTTGCTCCGGGCGGGAGCGAACAATGAGCAGTTCTTC
>TRBV25-1|TRBJ1-5|-|-
CASRGAGENQPQHF
TGTGCCAGCAGGGGGGCAGGGGAAAATCAGCCCCAGCATTTT
>TRBV5-1|TRBJ1-2|-|-
CASSLGAENYGYTF
TGCGCCAGCAGCTTGGGGGCAGAAAACTATGGCTACACCTTC
>TRBV3-1/TRBV3-2|TRBJ1-2|-|-
CASSQTDSGVRGYTF
TGTGCCAGCAGCCAGACCGATAGCGGGGTTCGGGGCTACACCTTC
>TRBV7-3|TRBJ2-5|-|TRBD2
CASSSTRSGRETQYF
TGTGCCAGCAGCTCAACCCGTAGCGGGAGGGAGACCCAGTACTTC
>TRBV5-6|TRBJ2-5|-|TRBD2
CASSSPGSGTETQYF
TGTGCCAGCAGCTCCCCGGGTAGCGGGACGGAGACCCAGTACTTC
>TRBV18|TRBJ2-5|-|-
CASSWGGGQETQYF
TGTGCCAGCTCTTGGGGTGGAGGTCAAGAGACCCAGTACTTC
>TRBV20-1|TRBJ2-7|once|-
CSASRVNSYEQYF
TGCAGTGCTAGTCGGGTGAACTCCTACGAGCAGTACTTC
>TRBV6-5|TRBJ1-2|-|TRBD1
CASSYSGQGNGGYTF
TGTGCCAGCAGTTACTCTGGACAGGGAAACGGTGGCTACACCTTC
>TRBV5-1|TRBJ1-5|-|-
CASSEGTGRGQPQHF
TGCGCCAGCAGCGAAGGAACTGGGCGCGGGCAGCCCCAGCATTTT
>TRBV28|TRBJ1-1|-|TRBD1
CASSFLTGEMNTEAFF
TGTGCCAGCAGTTTCTTAACAGGGGAAATGAACACTGAAGCTTTCTTT
>TRBV28|TRBJ1-2|-|-
CASSYHRGYTF
TGTGCCAGCAGTTATCACCGGGGCTACACCTTC
>TRBV24-1|TRBJ2-3|-|-
CATSDPTKLSTDTQYF
TGTGCCACCAGTGACCCGACAAAACTTAGCACAGATACGCAGTATTTT
>TRBV21-1|TRBJ2-1|-|-
CASSKWSGYNEQFF
TGTGCCAGCAGCAAGTGGAGCGGCTACAATGAGCAGTTCTTC
>TRBV2|TRBJ1-5|-|-
CASSRQVRGNQPQHF
TGTGCCAGCAGTCGACAGGTCCGGGGAAATCAGCCCCAGCATTTT
>TRBV4-3|TRBJ2-1|many|TRBD2
CASSPLTSEAYNEQFF
TGCGCCAGCAGCCCCCTGACTAGCGAAGCCTACAATGAGCAGTTCTTC
>TRBV5-1|TRBJ1-1|-|-
CASSLQLNTEAFF
TGCGCCAGCAGCTTACAGTTGAACACTGAAGCTTTCTTT
>TRBV5-4|TRBJ2-7|-|-
CASSFYTYEQYF
TGTGCCAGCAGCTTTTACACCTACGAGCAGTACTTC
>TRBV4-1|TRBJ2-5|-|TRBD2
CASSPPGLEGETQYF
TGCGCCAGCAGCCCACCGGGACTAGAAGGGGAGACCCAGTACTTC
>TRBV7-3|TRBJ2-5|-|-
CASSSSRGETQYF
TGTGCCAGCAGCTCATCGAGAGGGGAGACCCAGTACTTC
>TRBV24-1|TRBJ2-1|-|TRBD2
CATSDNGRVANEQFF
TGTGCCACCAGTGATAACGGGAGGGTTGCAAATGAGCAGTTCTTC
>TRBV18|TRBJ2-4|once|TRBD2
CASSPRTSGAKNIQYF
TGTGCCAGCTCACCAAGGACTAGCGGGGCCAAAAACATTCAGTACTTC
>TRBV11-2|TRBJ1-3|few|-
CASRIPGQSRNTIYF
TGTGCCAGCAGGATTCCTGGGCAGAGTAGAAACACCATATATTTT
>TRBV4-2|TRBJ2-2|-|-
CASSQDPLRGNTGELFF
TGTGCCAGCAGCCAAGATCCGCTGCGAGGGAACACCGGGGAGCTGTTTTTT
>TRBV2|TRBJ1-6|-|TRBD1
CASSETGTGGRWDNSPLHF
TGTGCCAGCAGCGAAACCGGGACAGGGGGCAGGTGGGATAATTCACCCCTCCACTTT
>TRBV28|TRBJ2-3|-|-
CASSLNQVQYF
TGTGCCAGCAGTTTAAATCAGGTGCAGTATTTT
>TRBV18|TRBJ2-7|-|-
CASSPGPRSYEQYF
TGTGCCAGCTCACCAGGCCCCAGAAGCTACGAGCAGTACTTC
>TRBV27|TRBJ1-2|-|-
CASSYRVDYGYTF
TGTGCCAGCAGTTATCGGGTGGACTATGGCTACACCTTC
>TRBV6-1|TRBJ2-7|-|-
CASSDMGGRTYEQYF
TGTGCCAGCAGTGATATGGGAGGACGGACCTACGAGCAGTACTTC
>TRBV28|TRBJ1-1|-|-
CASNGWTEAFF
TGTGCCAGTAACGGGTGGACTGAAGCTTTCTTT
>TRBV5-1|TRBJ1-1|once|-
CANAKAFF
TGCGCCAACGCGAAAGCTTTCTTT
>TRBV3-1/TRBV3-2|TRBJ2-5|-|TRBD1
CASSHRQGIQETQYF
TGTGCCAGCAGCCATAGACAGGGGATTCAAGAGACCCAGTACTTC
>TRBV19|TRBJ2-1|-|-
CASSQSPPHEQFF
TGTGCCAGTAGTCAAAGCCCACCTCATGAGCAGTTCTTC
>TRBV6-5|TRBJ1-4|-|-
CASSLGGGEKLFF
TGTGCCAGCAGTCTAGGGGGGGGTGAAAAACTGTTTTTT